Included here is one T cell receptor beta chain sequence, with context. Its antigen is currently unknown. Germline V gene lookup returns CDR1 LNHDA and CDR2 SQIVND (reference sequence). CDR3 size: 15 residues. Trimming removed 7 bases from V and 5 bases from J; junction bases left unmatched: 9. Sequencing was performed with immunoSEQ multiplex PCR; in TCRdb, only in-frame clones are kept and a portion is missing. The sample shows nearly 90,000 clones, roughly 90% of them seen only once. The record originates from a study of T cell responses to AZD1222 COVID-19 vaccine. General observations from the study: Females made up more of the donors, who were largely white British, and clonal diversity may have come out too low.

V usage is TRBV19 and J usage is TRBJ2-2, with 8 positions matching TRBD1. The clonotype was recovered from an adult who received the AZD1222 COVID-19 vaccine. This sample comprised peripheral blood, obtained 28 days after the second AZD1222 dose. The CDR3, as DNA: TGTGCCAGTACCCTGGACAGGGCGAGAACCGGGGAGCTGTTTTTT. Its protein product is CASTLDRARTGELFF.